This T cell receptor beta chain appears in the sequencing data of a study of T-cell reconstitution after alpha-beta-depleted transplantation in children. Unique molecular identifiers were built into the TCRbeta library. TCRdb reanalysed the PCR reads using MiXCR and keeps one entry per CDR3 protein. This sample has approximately 290,000 distinct CDR3 sequences, with around 10% found just once. General study findings and limits: Surviving recipient T cells and thymic progenitors accounted for the high day-60 TCRbeta diversity observed in some patients. Several hundred graft clones that had expanded were reportedly the source of alpha-beta T cells about two months after transplant.

This clonotype has a handful of counts. Its specificity is not known. This may stem from a read error, because a much larger clone lies one nucleotide away. This CDR3 has 11 amino acids. Between the trimmed V and J ends, which lost 6 bases and 6 bases, there was a span of 6 bases. The germline CDR1 and CDR2 sequences are MDHEN and SYDVKM. This rearrangement joins TRBV28 to TRBJ2-1, with D hard to call. The receptor's source is a male patient between 2 and 15 years old who had a stem cell transplant for chronic granulomatous disease, so the T cells may come from the graft donor. The sequenced sample was peripheral blood, obtained 180 days after TCRalphabeta/CD19-depleted stem cell transplant. The CDR3 coding sequence is TGTGCCAGCAGGGTAGTCAATGAGCAGTTCTTC. Encoded protein: CASRVVNEQFF.